Below, one T cell receptor (beta chain) is given with its context. The sample belongs to a study of blood T cell repertoires in COVID-19. V lost 9 bases to trimming and J lost 7 bases; unmatched junction nucleotides: 7. Germline V lookup: CDR1 MDHEN, CDR2 SYDVKM. The length of the CDR3 is 14 residues. Sequencing was performed with immunoSEQ multiplex PCR; in TCRdb, only in-frame clones are kept and a portion is missing. Among about 330,000 clones listed, roughly 90% were seen once. This sequence was found in a woman in her forties or fifties with active or convalescent COVID-19. The chain carries TRBV28 and TRBJ1-6; 9 nucleotides align to TRBD1. The sequencing sample was made of peripheral blood. In DNA form, the CDR3 reads TGTGCCAGTTTTGCGGGACAGGGCAATTCACCCCTCCACTTT. This sequence encodes CASFAGQGNSPLHF.